Following are 7 T cell receptor beta chains from one sample sequenced in a study of T and B cells in COVID-19 patients. Blood genomic DNA input for TRB amplification was about 240-550 ng. TRB rearrangements were amplified by multiplex PCR with BIOMED2 TRB-A/B primers. TCRdb passed the multiplex PCR reads through MiXCR, listing each CDR3 protein once. Of 20,000 or so distinct CDR3 sequences listed, over 25% are singletons. Sequencing was carried out using blood. These receptors all come from a human donor who had recovered from COVID-19.

V is TRBV10-3 and J is TRBJ2-7, with D possibly being TRBD1 or TRBD2 (6 bases each). CDR3 length: 14 residues. V was trimmed by 6 bases and J by 2 bases, leaving 14 bases between them. The germline CDR1 and CDR2 sequences are ENHRY and SYGVKD. CDR3 nucleotide sequence: TGTGCCATCAGGGGGGCCGGGAGCCCCTACGAGCAGTACTTC. Encoded protein: CAIRGAGSPYEQYF.

The J gene is TRBJ2-1, the V gene TRBV6-1; D remains unclear. Germline V lookup: CDR1 MNHNS, CDR2 SASEGT. This CDR3 is 12 amino acids long. Trimming pared 2 bases from V and 9 bases from J, leaving 8 bases between. CDR3 nucleotide sequence: TGTGCCAGCAGTGAATATCGCCGTGAGCAGTTCTTC. This codes for CASSEYRREQFF.

The chain employs TRBV5-4 and TRBJ1-6, with D possibly being TRBD1 (5 bases). The germline CDR1 and CDR2 sequences are SGHNT and YYREEE (reference sequence). V shed 2 bases and J shed 0 bases, with 12 bases lying between them. The length of the CDR3 is 17 residues. The CDR3 nucleotides read TGTGCCAGCAGCTTAGGTACCGACAGCTCCTATAATTCACCCCTCCACTTT. This sequence encodes CASSLGTDSSYNSPLHF. Supplemented by reference TRBV5-4 and TRBJ1-6, the full variable domain reads ETGVTQSPTHLIKTRGQQVTLRCSSQSGHNTVSWYQQALGQGPQFIFQYYREEENGRGNFPPRFSGLQFPNYSSELNVNALELDDSALYLCASSLGTDSSYNSPLHFGNGTRLTVT.

The chain combines TRBV27 with TRBJ1-5; 8 positions match TRBD1. From germline, CDR1 is MNHEY and CDR2 SMNVEV (reference sequence). The CDR3 contains 16 residues. V lost 2 bases to trimming and J lost 3 bases; unmatched junction nucleotides: 6. The CDR3 here is CASSLVGQGANQPQHF. As DNA, the CDR3 is TGTGCCAGCAGTTTAGTGGGCCAGGGGGCCAATCAGCCCCAGCATTTT.

This clonotype is deemed medium-sized. The V and J genes are TRBV11-3 and TRBJ2-5; D remains unclear. Germline lookup yields CDR1 SGHNT and CDR2 YENEEA. CDR3 length: 13 residues. V lost 0 bases to trimming and J lost 6 bases, with 8 bases between them. CDR3 amino acids: CASSLDQLKTQYF. In DNA form, the CDR3 reads TGTGCCAGCAGCTTAGATCAGCTAAAGACCCAGTACTTC.

The chain employs TRBV11-3 and TRBJ1-2; TRBD1 is a possible D gene (5 bases). Germline loops: CDR1 SGHNT, CDR2 YENEEA. V gave up 1 base and J gave up 6 bases, with 15 bases separating them. This CDR3 has 15 amino acids. The CDR3 loop is CASSLGKAGKDGYTF. The CDR3 DNA sequence: TGTGCCAGCAGCTTAGGGAAGGCAGGGAAGGATGGCTACACCTTC. Full variable domain (outside the CDR3, taken from reference TRBV11-3 and TRBJ1-2): EAGVVQSPRYKIIEKKQPVAFWCNPISGHNTLYWYLQNLGQGPELLIRYENEEAVDDSQLPKDRFSAERLKGVDSTLKIQPAELGDSAVYLCASSLGKAGKDGYTFGSGTRLTVV.

This clonotype was counted only a few times. The chain has TRBV6-5 and TRBJ1-5; D is unclear. V was cut by 4 bases and J by 5 bases, with 9 bases left in between. Germline-derived CDR1 and CDR2 are MNHEY and SVGAGI. The CDR3 has 13 amino acids. CDR3 amino acids: CASSSALYQPQHF. CDR3 coding DNA: TGTGCCAGCAGTTCCGCCCTCTATCAGCCCCAGCATTTT.